This is a list of T cell receptor beta chains from one sample in a study of cytomegalovirus exposure and HLA in healthy donors. Generated by immunoSEQ multiplex PCR, the TCRdb table keeps only in-frame clones and is missing some. The sample has 130,000 or so clones; just under 90% are singletons. The sequencing input was PBMCs. These receptors originate from a woman in her twenties or thirties in good health and CMV-seronegative. Each CDR3 is given with its conserved first and last residue. Each record gives: J gene, clone size, V gene, D gene, CDR3 protein, CDR3 DNA. D genes are given only for firm matches. The size entry is marked missing in some rows and otherwise reads once, few, many or a size class.

j_gene: TRBJ2-1
abundance: once
v_gene: TRBV7-2
d_gene: .
CDR3aa: CASSLFQGNEQFF
CDR3nt: TGTGCCAGCAGCTTATTTCAGGGAAATGAGCAGTTCTTC

j_gene: TRBJ2-7
abundance: .
v_gene: TRBV27
d_gene: .
CDR3aa: CASSFPGAYEQYF
CDR3nt: TGTGCCAGCAGTTTCCCGGGAGCGTACGAGCAGTACTTC

j_gene: TRBJ2-5
abundance: once
v_gene: TRBV15
d_gene: TRBD1
CDR3aa: CATSIGQGARETQYF
CDR3nt: TGTGCCACCAGCATTGGTCAGGGGGCTCGAGAGACCCAGTACTTC

j_gene: TRBJ2-3
abundance: .
v_gene: TRBV15
d_gene: TRBD2
CDR3aa: CATSRALAGSTDTQYF
CDR3nt: TGTGCCACCAGCAGAGCGCTAGCGGGGAGCACAGATACGCAGTATTTT

j_gene: TRBJ2-7
abundance: .
v_gene: TRBV2
d_gene: TRBD2
CDR3aa: CASSETLARTYEQYF
CDR3nt: TGTGCCAGCAGTGAGACACTAGCGAGGACCTACGAGCAGTACTTC

j_gene: TRBJ2-5
abundance: .
v_gene: TRBV7-8
d_gene: TRBD2
CDR3aa: CASSFGGSRPKLDF
CDR3nt: TGTGCCAGCAGCTTTGGCGGGAGCCGTCCAAAGCTTGACTTC

j_gene: TRBJ1-5
abundance: .
v_gene: TRBV27
d_gene: TRBD1
CDR3aa: CASSIPPGTGDLYSNQPQHF
CDR3nt: TGTGCCAGCAGTATTCCCCCCGGGACAGGGGACCTTTATAGCAATCAGCCCCAGCATTTT

j_gene: TRBJ2-5
abundance: .
v_gene: TRBV18
d_gene: .
CDR3aa: CASRQNRGAEETQYF
CDR3nt: TGTGCCAGCCGCCAAAACCGCGGGGCAGAGGAGACCCAGTACTTC

j_gene: TRBJ2-7
abundance: few
v_gene: TRBV7-6
d_gene: TRBD2
CDR3aa: CASSLNANLGGGSYEQYF
CDR3nt: TGTGCCAGCAGCTTAAACGCCAACTTGGGCGGGGGGTCCTACGAGCAGTACTTC

j_gene: TRBJ1-6
abundance: .
v_gene: TRBV7-8
d_gene: .
CDR3aa: CASSPQSFSYNSPLHF
CDR3nt: TGTGCCAGCAGCCCCCAGTCTTTCTCCTATAATTCACCCCTCCACTTT

j_gene: TRBJ1-5
abundance: .
v_gene: TRBV15
d_gene: .
CDR3aa: CATSRVGGGPSNQPQHF
CDR3nt: TGTGCCACCAGCAGAGTGGGGGGGGGCCCGAGCAATCAGCCCCAGCATTTT

j_gene: TRBJ2-1
abundance: .
v_gene: TRBV7-8
d_gene: TRBD1
CDR3aa: CASSARPQGAGEQFF
CDR3nt: TGTGCCAGCAGCGCGAGACCTCAGGGGGCAGGTGAGCAGTTCTTC

j_gene: TRBJ2-1
abundance: .
v_gene: TRBV6-1
d_gene: TRBD1
CDR3aa: CASSWDRGRNEQFF
CDR3nt: TGTGCCAGCAGTTGGGACAGGGGGCGTAATGAGCAGTTCTTC

j_gene: TRBJ2-1
abundance: .
v_gene: TRBV7-9
d_gene: TRBD2
CDR3aa: CSSTLGRSAGGLRNEQFF
CDR3nt: TGTTCCAGCACCCTCGGGCGATCAGCGGGAGGGTTGCGGAATGAGCAGTTCTTC

j_gene: TRBJ2-7
abundance: .
v_gene: TRBV28
d_gene: TRBD2
CDR3aa: CASSLGLAGPLGEQYF
CDR3nt: TGTGCCAGCAGTTTAGGGCTAGCGGGACCCTTGGGGGAGCAGTACTTC

j_gene: TRBJ2-1
abundance: few
v_gene: TRBV29-1
d_gene: .
CDR3aa: CSVGPAASSYNEQFF
CDR3nt: TGCAGCGTTGGCCCTGCGGCAAGCTCCTACAATGAGCAGTTCTTC

j_gene: TRBJ2-2
abundance: few
v_gene: TRBV19
d_gene: TRBD2
CDR3aa: CASSPQGWEGIAGELFF
CDR3nt: TGTGCCAGTAGCCCCCAGGGATGGGAGGGAATTGCCGGGGAGCTGTTTTTT

j_gene: TRBJ1-4
abundance: few
v_gene: TRBV4-3
d_gene: .
CDR3aa: CASSQLYGATNEKLFF
CDR3nt: TGCGCCAGCAGCCAACTGTACGGGGCAACTAATGAAAAACTGTTTTTT

j_gene: TRBJ2-3
abundance: .
v_gene: TRBV2
d_gene: TRBD2
CDR3aa: CASSGSGRLTDTQYF
CDR3nt: TGTGCCAGCAGTGGTAGCGGGAGATTAACAGATACGCAGTATTTT

j_gene: TRBJ1-2
abundance: .
v_gene: TRBV10-3
d_gene: .
CDR3aa: CAISESSVTGRSGYTF
CDR3nt: TGTGCCATCAGTGAGTCGAGTGTAACAGGGAGATCTGGCTACACCTTC

j_gene: TRBJ1-2
abundance: .
v_gene: TRBV29-1
d_gene: .
CDR3aa: CSAAEQETYGYTF
CDR3nt: TGCAGCGCTGCTGAACAGGAGACCTATGGCTACACCTTC

j_gene: TRBJ2-1
abundance: .
v_gene: TRBV5-1
d_gene: .
CDR3aa: CASSLGPAVNNEQFF
CDR3nt: TGCGCCAGCAGCTTGGGGCCAGCGGTAAACAATGAGCAGTTCTTC

j_gene: TRBJ1-2
abundance: .
v_gene: TRBV5-8
d_gene: .
CDR3aa: CASSLTPGTNYGYTF
CDR3nt: TGTGCCAGCAGCTTAACTCCCGGGACTAACTATGGCTACACCTTC

j_gene: TRBJ2-7
abundance: .
v_gene: TRBV29-1
d_gene: .
CDR3aa: CSVEGVGHEQYF
CDR3nt: TGCAGCGTTGAAGGTGTGGGCCACGAGCAGTACTTC

j_gene: TRBJ2-3
abundance: .
v_gene: TRBV10-2
d_gene: TRBD2
CDR3aa: CATSPSGSVDTQYF
CDR3nt: TGCGCCACTTCACCTAGCGGGAGTGTGGATACGCAGTATTTT

j_gene: TRBJ1-1
abundance: .
v_gene: TRBV28
d_gene: .
CDR3aa: CASSFSRLEAFF
CDR3nt: TGTGCCAGCAGTTTTTCGCGCCTGGAGGCTTTCTTT

j_gene: TRBJ1-2
abundance: .
v_gene: TRBV27
d_gene: TRBD1
CDR3aa: CATRLRTGSYGYTF
CDR3nt: TGTGCCACCCGCCTTCGGACAGGGTCATATGGCTACACCTTC

j_gene: TRBJ1-3
abundance: .
v_gene: TRBV5-4
d_gene: TRBD1
CDR3aa: CASSLQGPGNTIYF
CDR3nt: TGTGCCAGCAGCTTACAGGGGCCAGGAAACACCATATATTTT

j_gene: TRBJ1-5
abundance: .
v_gene: TRBV19
d_gene: .
CDR3aa: CASSIPGGNQPQHF
CDR3nt: TGTGCCAGTAGTATACCAGGGGGCAATCAGCCCCAGCATTTT

j_gene: TRBJ2-5
abundance: .
v_gene: TRBV5-4
d_gene: TRBD1
CDR3aa: CASSTPKQGYGETQYF
CDR3nt: TGTGCCAGCAGCACACCTAAACAGGGGTATGGAGAGACCCAGTACTTC

j_gene: TRBJ2-3
abundance: .
v_gene: TRBV27
d_gene: TRBD2
CDR3aa: CASTLLAGGPGTTDTQYF
CDR3nt: TGTGCCAGCACCTTGTTAGCGGGAGGCCCGGGGACCACAGATACGCAGTATTTT

j_gene: TRBJ2-2
abundance: .
v_gene: TRBV25-1
d_gene: TRBD1
CDR3aa: CASSEGLGQGDTGELFF
CDR3nt: TGTGCCAGCAGCGAGGGACTTGGACAGGGCGACACCGGGGAGCTGTTTTTT

j_gene: TRBJ1-4
abundance: .
v_gene: TRBV28
d_gene: .
CDR3aa: CASSPYRVNDEKLFF
CDR3nt: TGTGCCAGCAGTCCCTACAGGGTAAATGATGAAAAACTGTTTTTT

j_gene: TRBJ1-1
abundance: .
v_gene: TRBV5-6
d_gene: .
CDR3aa: CASSFYQGRETEAFF
CDR3nt: TGTGCCAGCAGCTTTTACCAGGGGAGAGAAACTGAAGCTTTCTTT

j_gene: TRBJ2-3
abundance: .
v_gene: TRBV6-1
d_gene: .
CDR3aa: CASKQTLYFTQYF
CDR3nt: TGTGCCAGCAAACAGACGCTGTATTTTACGCAGTATTTT

j_gene: TRBJ1-5
abundance: .
v_gene: TRBV6-6
d_gene: TRBD1
CDR3aa: CATRQGVRYQPQHF
CDR3nt: TGTGCCACCAGACAGGGAGTACGTTATCAGCCCCAGCATTTT

j_gene: TRBJ1-2
abundance: .
v_gene: TRBV6-6
d_gene: .
CDR3aa: CASRSTGRGNYGYTF
CDR3nt: TGTGCCAGCAGATCGACAGGACGGGGTAACTATGGCTACACCTTC

j_gene: TRBJ1-2
abundance: .
v_gene: TRBV7-2
d_gene: TRBD1
CDR3aa: CASSQSQNRGLRGYTF
CDR3nt: TGTGCCAGCAGCCAAAGCCAGAACAGGGGGCTCAGAGGCTACACCTTC

j_gene: TRBJ2-7
abundance: once
v_gene: TRBV5-1
d_gene: .
CDR3aa: CASSSQGPAYEQYF
CDR3nt: TGCGCCAGCAGCTCTCAGGGGCCCGCCTACGAGCAGTACTTC

j_gene: TRBJ1-1
abundance: few
v_gene: TRBV28
d_gene: TRBD1
CDR3aa: CASSPLPGQGNTEAFF
CDR3nt: TGTGCCAGCAGTCCCCTACCGGGACAGGGGAACACTGAAGCTTTCTTT

j_gene: TRBJ1-5
abundance: .
v_gene: TRBV4-2
d_gene: TRBD1
CDR3aa: CASSQDNMGQGDQPQHF
CDR3nt: TGTGCCAGCAGCCAAGATAATATGGGACAGGGGGATCAGCCCCAGCATTTT

j_gene: TRBJ1-2
abundance: .
v_gene: TRBV2
d_gene: .
CDR3aa: CASTPTVVGYTF
CDR3nt: TGTGCCAGCACCCCGACAGTCGTTGGCTACACCTTC

j_gene: TRBJ2-1
abundance: .
v_gene: TRBV27
d_gene: .
CDR3aa: CASRTSLTERRNEQFF
CDR3nt: TGTGCCAGCAGGACCTCCTTGACAGAACGAAGGAATGAGCAGTTCTTC

j_gene: TRBJ1-4
abundance: .
v_gene: TRBV19
d_gene: TRBD1
CDR3aa: CASSMTRGQGEKLFF
CDR3nt: TGTGCCAGTAGTATGACGAGGGGGCAGGGTGAAAAACTGTTTTTT

j_gene: TRBJ2-7
abundance: .
v_gene: TRBV2
d_gene: .
CDR3aa: CASSEWLKTYEQYF
CDR3nt: TGTGCCAGCAGTGAATGGCTGAAAACCTACGAGCAGTACTTC

j_gene: TRBJ2-7
abundance: once
v_gene: TRBV28
d_gene: TRBD2
CDR3aa: CASSLYSSGISYEQYF
CDR3nt: TGTGCCAGCAGTTTATATTCTAGCGGGATCTCCTACGAGCAGTACTTC

j_gene: TRBJ1-2
abundance: .
v_gene: TRBV7-9
d_gene: .
CDR3aa: CASSLVAASPYGYTF
CDR3nt: TGTGCCAGCAGCTTAGTCGCGGCATCCCCCTATGGCTACACCTTC

j_gene: TRBJ2-7
abundance: .
v_gene: TRBV28
d_gene: TRBD2
CDR3aa: CASSPTSGLYEQYF
CDR3nt: TGTGCCAGCAGTCCGACTAGCGGGTTGTACGAGCAGTACTTC

j_gene: TRBJ1-5
abundance: once
v_gene: TRBV28
d_gene: .
CDR3aa: CASSNPPRRGISNQPQHF
CDR3nt: TGTGCCAGCAGCAATCCGCCCCGACGGGGAATAAGCAATCAGCCCCAGCATTTT

j_gene: TRBJ1-5
abundance: .
v_gene: TRBV21-1
d_gene: .
CDR3aa: CARPHRSDVLIDRGYNQPQHF
CDR3nt: TGTGCCAGACCACACCGTTCTGATGTCCTGATAGACAGGGGGTACAATCAGCCCCAGCATTTT

j_gene: TRBJ2-7
abundance: .
v_gene: TRBV4-3
d_gene: .
CDR3aa: CASSQEGGLGEVQYF
CDR3nt: TGCGCCAGCAGCCAAGAAGGGGGCTTGGGGGAGGTGCAGTACTTC

j_gene: TRBJ2-7
abundance: .
v_gene: TRBV5-4
d_gene: .
CDR3aa: CASSPFSGHEQYF
CDR3nt: TGTGCCAGCAGCCCCTTCTCAGGGCACGAGCAGTATTTC

j_gene: TRBJ2-7
abundance: .
v_gene: TRBV28
d_gene: TRBD2
CDR3aa: CASSQGRWRGYPYEQYF
CDR3nt: TGTGCCAGCAGTCAGGGACGGTGGCGGGGGTACCCCTACGAGCAGTACTTC

j_gene: TRBJ1-5
abundance: once
v_gene: TRBV9
d_gene: .
CDR3aa: CASSAGGGAGNQPQHF
CDR3nt: TGTGCCAGCAGCGCCGGCGGGGGGGCCGGCAATCAGCCCCAGCATTTT

j_gene: TRBJ2-7
abundance: few
v_gene: TRBV7-9
d_gene: .
CDR3aa: CASSPISYEQYF
CDR3nt: TGTGCCAGCAGCCCCATCTCCTACGAGCAGTACTTC